The 28 T cell receptor beta chains reported below all come from one sample, sequenced in a study of response to subunit inactivated influenza vaccine. TCRdb called the RT-PCR reads again in MiXCR, with one record for every CDR3 protein. The data hold about 520,000 distinct CDR3 sequences, with around 7.9% observed a single time. This sample comprised PBMCs from blood, obtained roughly 24 months after vaccination. These TCRs come from a man aged 45 to 75 who received an inactivated influenza vaccine.

The sample holds a few counts of this clonotype. V gene TRBV12-3 or TRBV12-4 combines with J gene TRBJ1-1; D may be TRBD1 (6 bases). Trimming shortened V by 10 bases and J by 3 bases, and 15 bases separated the two germline ends. The CDR3 spans 13 residues. This CDR3 reads CATHWRGDTEAFF. The CDR3 coding sequence is TGTGCCACTCACTGGAGGGGGGACACTGAAGCTTTCTTT.

This clonotype has ten or more counts. This chain joins TRBV11-2 and TRBJ2-3; 8 nucleotides match TRBD2. CDR1 is SGHAT and CDR2 is FQNNGV in the germline V gene. CDR3 length: 14 residues. V lost 5 bases and J lost 3; bases outside the gene matches: 4. In DNA form, the CDR3 reads TGTGCCAGCAGCCCGGGACTAGTGACAGATACGCAGTATTTT. Protein product: CASSPGLVTDTQYF. The variable domain in full, completed from reference TRBV11-2 and TRBJ2-3, reads EAGVAQSPRYKIIEKRQSVAFWCNPISGHATLYWYQQILGQGPKLLIQFQNNGVVDDSQLPKDRFSAERLKGVDSTLKIQPAKLEDSAVYLCASSPGLVTDTQYFGPGTRLTVL.

This clonotype was counted only a few times. The V call is TRBV20-1, the J call TRBJ2-1, with TRBD2 matching over 7 bases. CDR1 DFQATT and CDR2 SNEGSKA come from the germline V gene (reference sequence). This CDR3 has 15 residues. Trimming took 1 base from V and 5 from J; bases not matched to a gene: 8. CDR3 sequence (DNA): TGCAGTGCTAGAGTTAGCGGGCGGGTCGACAATGAGCAGTTCTTC. Its protein is CSARVSGRVDNEQFF.

V usage is TRBV7-9 and J usage is TRBJ2-1; the D is unclear. The germline V gene encodes CDR1 SEHNR and CDR2 FQNEAQ (reference sequence). The CDR3 has 13 amino acids. With 4 bases removed from V and 3 bases from J, the gap between germline ends came to 7 bases. CDR3 loop: CASSYTYYNEQFF. DNA for the CDR3: TGTGCCAGCAGCTATACATACTACAATGAGCAGTTCTTC.

The chain links TRBV12-3 or TRBV12-4 to TRBJ2-6; D is undetermined. The V end lost 6 bases, the J end lost 0 bases, and 9 bases lay between the germline ends. This CDR3 is 15 amino acids long. In DNA form, the CDR3 reads TGTGCCAGCAGGGGAAGGCGCTCTGGGGCCAACGTCCTGACTTTC. Encoded protein: CASRGRRSGANVLTF.

This clonotype was seen at least ten times. The V gene is TRBV5-1, the J gene TRBJ1-6; no reliable D call. This CDR3 is built from 14 residues. Germline CDR1 is SGHRS and CDR2 is YFSETQ. V lost 4 bases, J lost 4 bases, and 9 bases lay in between. CDR3 bases: TGCGCCAGCAGCCCGCAGGATTATAATTCACCCCTCCACTTT. It codes for CASSPQDYNSPLHF.

This clonotype was detected only a few times. The chain joins TRBV6-1 to TRBJ2-2; D remains unclear. V lost 7 bases and J 4 bases, leaving 19 bases between the germline ends. The germline V gene has CDR1 MNHNS and CDR2 SASEGT. The CDR3 runs to 16 residues. The CDR3 is CASNSPGSTATGELFF. DNA for the CDR3: TGTGCCAGCAACTCCCCCGGGTCCACGGCCACCGGGGAGCTGTTTTTT.

The chain is built from TRBV7-2 and TRBJ2-3, with 7 bases identical to TRBD2. Germline V CDR1 and CDR2: SGHTA, FQGNSA. The ends lost 4 bases at V and 0 bases at J; junction bases unmatched: 7. CDR3 length: 16 residues. CDR3 in amino acids: CASSSNGGSSTDTQYF. The CDR3 nucleotides read TGTGCCAGCAGCTCTAACGGGGGGTCTAGCACAGATACGCAGTATTTT.

The table lists this clonotype with a few counts. The V gene is TRBV7-9, the J gene TRBJ1-2; TRBD1 matches at 8 bases. V dropped 5 bases and J dropped 6; count of bases not matched to a gene: 11. Germline assignment: CDR1 SEHNR and CDR2 FQNEAQ (reference sequence). The CDR3 is 15 amino acids. The CDR3 spells CASSVNFGQGDGYTF. CDR3 DNA sequence: TGTGCCAGCAGCGTAAACTTCGGACAGGGTGATGGCTACACCTTC.

This clonotype occurred many times. The chain recombines TRBV4-1 with TRBJ2-3; TRBD1 matches at 10 bases. With 1 base clipped from V and 3 bases from J, the junction kept 4 bases outside the gene matches. This CDR3 comprises 16 residues. Germline assignment: CDR1 MGHRA and CDR2 YSYEKL. CDR3 protein: CASSQVPGQGTDTQYF. CDR3 bases: TGCGCCAGCAGCCAAGTCCCGGGACAGGGGACAGATACGCAGTATTTT.

The chain couples TRBV29-1 to TRBJ1-1, with a possible D match to TRBD1 (6 bases). The CDR3 has 15 amino acids. Germline lookup yields CDR1 SQVTM and CDR2 ANQGSEA. The CDR3 region has the DNA TGCAGTGCATCATTTGCGGGGGGCATGAACACTGAAGCTTTCTTT. Encoded protein: CSASFAGGMNTEAFF.

Only a few counts were recorded for this clonotype. V usage is TRBV5-1 and J usage is TRBJ2-2; the match to TRBD1 covers 8 bases. With 4 bases clipped from V and 5 bases from J, the junction kept 7 bases outside the gene matches. The CDR3 length is 15 residues. The germline gives CDR1 SGHRS, CDR2 YFSETQ. CDR3 residues: CASSIRTGSTGELFF. CDR3 bases: TGCGCCAGCAGCATTAGGACAGGGTCTACCGGGGAGCTGTTTTTT.

The V call is TRBV20-1, the J call TRBJ2-7, with D perhaps TRBD2 (5 bases). The CDR3 totals 13 residues. Germline assignment: CDR1 DFQATT and CDR2 SNEGSKA (reference sequence). The germline V and J ends were trimmed by 2 bases and 7 bases, with 15 bases remaining between them. The CDR3 protein is CSARNTVRGEQYF. The CDR3 DNA reads as TGCAGTGCTAGAAATACCGTCCGAGGGGAGCAGTACTTC.

This clonotype was recorded a few times. This CDR3 reads CASSHNDRGVYGYTF. The CDR3 nucleotides are TGCGCCAGCAGCCACAATGACAGGGGAGTTTATGGCTACACCTTC. The chain is built from TRBV4-3 and TRBJ1-2; 8 nucleotides agree with TRBD1. Germline loops: CDR1 LGHNA, CDR2 YSLEER. The CDR3 contains 15 residues. V shed 3 bases and J 5 bases; nucleotides not matched to a gene: 8.

This clonotype was seen more than once but under ten times. The V call is TRBV4-3, the J call TRBJ2-1; 7 bases agree with TRBD1. J gave up 5 bases and V 6 bases, and 4 bases lay outside the gene matches. Germline CDR1 and CDR2: LGHNA and YSLEER. The CDR3 is 13 amino acids. The CDR3 sequence is CASSRQGHNEQFF. The DNA of the CDR3 is TGCGCCAGCAGTCGACAGGGCCACAATGAGCAGTTCTTC.

This clonotype was recorded a few times. V gene TRBV15 combines with J gene TRBJ1-5; 7 nucleotides line up with TRBD1. Germline trimming cut 5 bases from V and 0 bases from J; bases unmatched to any gene: 7. This CDR3 contains 16 residues. Germline CDR1 reads LNHNV; CDR2 reads YYDKDF (reference sequence). The CDR3 here is CATSLGQETSNQPQHF. The DNA for the CDR3 is TGTGCCACCAGCCTTGGACAGGAAACTAGCAATCAGCCCCAGCATTTT.

DNA for the CDR3: TGTGCCAGCAGTGGAGCACAGTACAGCACAGATACGCAGTATTTT. Translated, it gives CASSGAQYSTDTQYF. The V and J genes are TRBV25-1 and TRBJ2-3; D unclear. The CDR3 consists of 15 residues. Germline values: CDR1 MGHDK, CDR2 SYGVNS. With 4 bases removed from V and 0 bases from J, the gap between germline ends came to 11 bases.

The chain combines TRBV20-1 with TRBJ1-2, with D uncertain. CDR1 is DFQATT and CDR2 is SNEGSKA in the germline V gene (reference sequence). The CDR3 runs to 14 residues. The V end lost 4 bases, the J end lost 1 base, and 13 bases lay between the germline ends. CDR3 sequence reads: CSANDRVRNYGYTF. In DNA, the CDR3 is TGCAGTGCTAACGACCGCGTACGTAACTATGGCTACACCTTC.

This clonotype was observed many times. The V and J genes are TRBV4-3 and TRBJ2-1, with TRBD2 matching over 8 bases. The germline CDR1 and CDR2 sequences are LGHNA and YSLEER. Trimming at V came to 1 base and at J to 9 bases, leaving 8 bases not matched to a gene. The CDR3 is 15 amino acids. This CDR3 reads CASSQAGGPKGEQFF. CDR3 nucleotides: TGCGCCAGCAGCCAAGCGGGGGGGCCTAAGGGTGAGCAGTTCTTC.

The CDR3 coding sequence is TGCGCCAGTTATGTCGGACAGGGGAACACCGGGGAGCTGTTTTTT. This sequence encodes CASYVGQGNTGELFF. The rearrangement joins TRBV5-1 to TRBJ2-2; TRBD1 matches at 8 bases. This CDR3 is 15 amino acids long. The germline gives CDR1 SGHRS, CDR2 YFSETQ. With 8 bases clipped from V and 1 base from J, the junction kept 7 bases outside the gene matches.

The chain has TRBV3-1 and TRBJ1-5; TRBD1 aligns across 7 bases. V shed 0 bases and J 11 bases; nucleotides not matched to a gene: 10. The CDR3 has 15 residues. Germline loops: CDR1 LGHDT, CDR2 YNNKEL (reference sequence). The CDR3 loop is CASSQDRGTTSAQHF. Here the CDR3 DNA reads TGTGCCAGCAGCCAAGACAGGGGGACGACCTCGGCCCAGCATTTT.

This sequence joins TRBV5-6 and TRBJ2-3; D is possibly TRBD2 (6 bases). CDR1 is SGHDT and CDR2 is YYEEEE in the germline V gene. V was trimmed by 3 bases and J by 2 bases, leaving 16 bases between them. The CDR3 loop spans 16 amino acids. Written as DNA, the CDR3 is TGTGCCAGCAGCTCCCCCCGGGACTCCGCCACAGATACGCAGTATTTT. The encoded protein is CASSSPRDSATDTQYF.

This clonotype was seen at least ten times. The rearrangement links TRBV7-9 to TRBJ1-2; no clear D. The ends were cut back, 2 bases at V and 6 bases at J, with 10 bases in the middle. Germline V lookup: CDR1 SEHNR, CDR2 FQNEAQ (reference sequence). The CDR3 extends over 13 amino acids. As DNA, the CDR3 is TGTGCCAGCAGCTTACCCCGAAGGGATGGCTACACCTTC. It codes for CASSLPRRDGYTF.

In its sample, this clonotype was seen a few times. The rearrangement joins TRBV20-1 to TRBJ2-7; 9 bases are a match to TRBD2. Trimming at V came to 6 bases and at J to 3 bases, leaving 12 bases not matched to a gene. The CDR3 is 15 amino acids. Germline lookup yields CDR1 DFQATT and CDR2 SNEGSKA (reference sequence). Here the CDR3 reads CSANEWTSANYEQYF. The DNA for the CDR3 is TGCAGTGCCAATGAATGGACTAGCGCTAACTACGAGCAGTACTTC.

This clonotype has ten or more counts. The V call is TRBV12-3 or TRBV12-4, the J call TRBJ1-2, with D hard to call. Trimming removed 3 bases at V and 5 bases at J, with 7 bases between. CDR3 size: 12 residues. The CDR3 DNA sequence: TGTGCCAGCAGTTTCGGTGGATATGGCTACACCTTC. Protein product: CASSFGGYGYTF.

This clonotype was found a few times. The chain recombines TRBV12-3 or TRBV12-4 with TRBJ2-1, with D possibly being TRBD2 (6 bases). This CDR3 is 15 amino acids long. Trimming took off 5 bases at V and 2 bases at J, with 13 bases between the two ends. For the CDR3, the DNA is TGTGCCAGCAGTGTGGCGGGACGGGCCTACAATGAGCAGTTCTTC. Translation: CASSVAGRAYNEQFF.

This clonotype was detected only a few times. The chain employs TRBV9 and TRBJ1-1; D is perhaps TRBD1 (6 bases). The CDR3 has 14 amino acids. Germline CDR1 and CDR2: SGDLS and YYNGEE. V gave up 0 bases and J gave up 8 bases, with 14 bases separating them. CDR3 in DNA: TGTGCCAGCAGCGTAGGGATTACAGGGACCGAAGCTTTCTTT. Protein product: CASSVGITGTEAFF.

This clonotype has a handful of counts. V gene TRBV12-3 or TRBV12-4 combines with J gene TRBJ1-5; D uncertain. This CDR3 comprises 13 residues. V dropped 3 bases and J dropped 4 bases, with 7 bases sitting between them. CDR3 sequence (DNA): TGTGCCAGCAGTTTGACGACAAATCAGCCCCAGCATTTT. This codes for CASSLTTNQPQHF.